The 2 T cell receptor beta chains reported below all come from one sample, sequenced in a study of identical twins (dated by TCRdb to the mid-2010s). The library was obtained by 5' RACE. The instrument given in TCRdb is Illumina HiSeq 2000. TCRdb ran its own pipeline on the public reads, namely fastp trimming at Q25 and MiXCR clone calling, and kept in-frame beta chains. Rows matching on CDR3 protein sequence are summarized as one entry with the most common DNA and genes. This sample holds 640,000 or so distinct CDR3 sequences; around 5.7% were observed only once. The top ten clones comprise 1.5% to 2% of the sample. Sequencing was performed on naive T cells sorted from blood. The cell subset or site label for this specimen denotes: cells isolated with a human naive T-cell isolation kit. Receptor source: a man aged 18 to 35 in good health.

This chain connects TRBV28 to TRBJ2-7, with no clear D. Germline CDR1 and CDR2: MDHEN and SYDVKM. This CDR3 has 13 amino acids. Trimming stripped 1 base from V and 2 bases from J, with 6 bases between. The CDR3 loop is CASSLYRAYEQYF. In DNA, the CDR3 is TGTGCCAGCAGTTTATACCGGGCCTACGAGCAGTACTTC.

This clonotype was recorded at least ten times. The chain is built from TRBV6-5 and TRBJ2-7; D is ambiguous. The V end lost 3 bases, the J end lost 4 bases, and 13 bases lay between the germline ends. CDR1 is MNHEY and CDR2 is SVGAGI in the germline V gene. There are 14 residues in the CDR3. The CDR3 nucleotides read TGTGCCAGCAGTTATTTCCCCAGCGCTTACGAGCAGTACTTC. It yields the protein CASSYFPSAYEQYF.